One and the same sample provided the 19 T cell receptor beta chains below, sequenced in a study of blood T cell repertoires in COVID-19 (dated by TCRdb to the early 2020s). The protocol used for the library was the immunoSEQ multiplex PCR assay. TCRdb limited this immuneACCESS table to in-frame rearrangements with V and J called. A share of clones is missing; checked studies link under half to unresolved V genes, and the rest is unexplained. The sample includes about 260,000 clones, with approximately 90% observed a single time. The biggest ten clones account for 2.5% to 3% of the sample. Source material: PBMCs or T cells enriched from blood (not recorded which). These receptors all stem from a man between 35 and 55 years old who had been exposed to COVID-19.

The chain combines TRBV27 with TRBJ1-5; D not certain. This CDR3 contains 14 residues. V shed 6 bases and J shed 4 bases, with 13 bases lying between them. Per the germline V gene, CDR1 is MNHEY and CDR2 is SMNVEV (reference sequence). The CDR3 DNA reads TGTGCCAGCAGCCCACTTTCTGCTAATCAGCCCCAGCATTTT. It translates to CASSPLSANQPQHF.

The V gene is TRBV6-1, the J gene TRBJ2-7, with D possibly being TRBD1 (5 bases). CDR1 is MNHNS and CDR2 is SASEGT in the germline V gene. V was shortened by 2 bases and J by 3 bases, with 8 bases between the two germline ends. This CDR3 has 13 amino acids. The CDR3 DNA sequence: TGTGCCAGCAGTGAATCAGGGATCTACGAGCAGTACTTC. Translation: CASSESGIYEQYF.

The V and J genes are TRBV7-6 and TRBJ2-7; 10 bases agree with TRBD1. Germline values: CDR1 SGHVS, CDR2 FNYEAQ. The V segment lost 4 bases and the J segment 6 bases; nucleotides outside the gene matches: 9. The CDR3 is made up of 15 amino acids. The CDR3 protein is CASSYGQGVGSEQYF. The CDR3 DNA follows: TGTGCCAGCAGCTACGGACAGGGGGTAGGGTCCGAGCAGTACTTC.

This chain links TRBV15 with TRBJ1-1; D is undetermined. Looked up from germline, CDR1 is LNHNV and CDR2 is YYDKDF (reference sequence). V was shortened by 6 bases and J by 1 base, with 9 bases between the two germline ends. This CDR3 comprises 13 residues. The CDR3 loop is CATSYSRNTEAFF. The CDR3 region has the DNA TGTGCCACCAGTTACAGCCGGAACACTGAAGCTTTCTTT. Complete variable domain (other parts from reference TRBV15 and TRBJ1-1): DAMVIQNPRYQVTQFGKPVTLSCSQTLNHNVMYWYQQKSSQAPKLLFHYYDKDFNNEADTPDNFQSRRPNTSFCFLDIRSPGLGDTAMYLCATSYSRNTEAFFGQGTRLTVV.

This chain connects TRBV11-2 to TRBJ1-2, with TRBD1 identical over 7 bases. Germline CDR1 reads SGHAT; CDR2 reads FQNNGV. With 4 bases clipped from V and 4 bases from J, the junction kept 12 bases outside the gene matches. This CDR3 region has 16 residues. This chain's CDR3 is CASSWNRDRAGYGYTF. The DNA for the CDR3 is TGTGCCAGCAGCTGGAATAGGGACAGAGCAGGCTATGGCTACACCTTC.

V usage is TRBV2 and J usage is TRBJ2-1; unclear D gene. V was cut by 2 bases and J by 8 bases, with 10 bases left in between. The CDR3 has 13 amino acids. CDR1 and CDR2 (germline): SNHLY, FYNNEI. The CDR3 spells CASSEQAAHEQFF. The DNA for the CDR3 is TGTGCCAGCAGTGAACAGGCCGCCCATGAGCAGTTCTTC. The variable domain in full, with the rest retrieved from reference TRBV2 and TRBJ2-1, is EPEVTQTPSHQVTQMGQEVILRCVPISNHLYFYWYRQILGQKVEFLVSFYNNEISEKSEIFDDQFSVERPDGSNFTLKIRSTKLEDSAMYFCASSEQAAHEQFFGPGTRLTVL.

This chain connects TRBV5-1 to TRBJ1-4; 10 bases are a match to TRBD1. CDR3 size: 16 residues. The germline V gene has CDR1 SGHRS and CDR2 YFSETQ. After removal of 3 bases from V and 4 bases from J, the junction contained 6 bases not matched to a gene. CDR3 loop: CASSSTGGRGNEKLFF. The CDR3 DNA reads as TGCGCCAGCAGCTCGACAGGGGGCAGGGGTAATGAAAAACTGTTTTTT.

The chain uses TRBV14 and TRBJ2-5; 10 bases are shared with TRBD2. The germline CDR1 and CDR2 sequences are SGHDN and FVKESK. CDR3 length equals 16 residues. The J segment lost 5 bases and the V segment lost 2 bases, leaving 8 bases of the junction unmatched. CDR3 sequence: CASSQLAGAQGETQYF. DNA for the CDR3: TGTGCCAGCAGCCAACTAGCGGGAGCCCAGGGGGAGACCCAGTACTTC.

This sequence joins TRBV19 and TRBJ1-2, with 7 bases matching TRBD1. CDR3 length equals 14 residues. CDR1 and CDR2 from the germline V gene are LNHDA and SQIVND (reference sequence). V lost 4 bases to trimming and J lost 3 bases; unmatched junction nucleotides: 5. CDR3 DNA sequence: TGTGCCAGTAGTAGGGACAGAACCTACTATGGCTACACCTTC. It translates to CASSRDRTYYGYTF. Filled out from reference TRBV19 and TRBJ1-2, the complete variable domain reads DGGITQSPKYLFRKEGQNVTLSCEQNLNHDAMYWYRQDPGQGLRLIYYSQIVNDFQKGDIAEGYSVSREKKESFPLTVTSAQKNPTAFYLCASSRDRTYYGYTFGSGTRLTVV.

V and J are TRBV2 and TRBJ2-7, with 9 bases fitting TRBD1. The germline CDR1 and CDR2 sequences are SNHLY and FYNNEI. CDR3 length: 14 amino acids. Germline trimming cut 7 bases from V and 4 bases from J; bases unmatched to any gene: 8. CDR3 protein: CASTEDRGVYEQYF. The CDR3 bases are TGTGCCAGCACCGAAGACAGGGGGGTTTACGAGCAGTACTTC.

The CDR3: CASSHTVYYEQYF. The CDR3 DNA reads as TGTGCCAGCAGCCATACAGTCTACTACGAGCAGTACTTC. The V call is TRBV5-5, the J call TRBJ2-7; D is undetermined. CDR1 and CDR2 from the germline V gene are SGHKS and YYEKEE (reference sequence). Deletions cut 4 bases from V and 3 bases from J, with 11 bases between. This CDR3 is 13 amino acids long.

This chain links TRBV27 with TRBJ1-5; D perhaps matches TRBD1 (5 bases). V shed 5 bases and J shed 5 bases, with 13 bases lying between them. This CDR3 has 14 residues. Germline CDR1 reads MNHEY; CDR2 reads SMNVEV (reference sequence). CDR3 residues: CASSLTATHQPQHF. The CDR3 DNA follows: TGTGCCAGCAGTCTGACAGCTACCCATCAGCCCCAGCATTTT.

The J gene is TRBJ2-7, the V gene TRBV5-6, with a tentative D call TRBD1 (5 bases). V was trimmed by 4 bases and J by 0 bases, leaving 17 bases between them. This CDR3 is built from 16 residues. The germline V gene encodes CDR1 SGHDT and CDR2 YYEEEE. CDR3 DNA sequence: TGTGCCAGCAGCCCCCCCGGGTGGCAGGGCTCCTACGAGCAGTACTTC. This encodes CASSPPGWQGSYEQYF.

The rearrangement uses TRBV3-1 (or the pseudogene TRBV3-2) and TRBJ2-7; TRBD1 agrees at 9 bases. V dropped 1 base and J dropped 5; count of bases not matched to a gene: 9. CDR1 is LGHDT, CDR2 YNNKEL, per germline (reference sequence). The CDR3 has 16 amino acids. In DNA, the CDR3 is TGTGCCAGCAGCCAAGTGCTGACAGGGGGGAAAAACGAGCAGTACTTC. As protein: CASSQVLTGGKNEQYF.

The gene calls are TRBV18 and TRBJ1-3, with D possibly matching TRBD1 (6 bases). CDR3 length: 16 amino acids. From germline, CDR1 is KGHSH and CDR2 LQKENI. V was clipped by 5 bases and J by 0 bases, with 14 bases between them. In nucleotides, the CDR3 is TGTGCCAGCTCAGTCACAGGGACCGTCTCTGGAAACACCATATATTTT. The encoded protein is CASSVTGTVSGNTIYF.

The chain recombines TRBV4-3 with TRBJ2-7, with 9 bases that match TRBD2. CDR1 LGHNA and CDR2 YSLEER come from the germline V gene. This CDR3 has 14 residues. V was clipped by 4 bases and J by 4 bases; unmatched bases: 5. The CDR3 reads CASSPGSGSYEQYF. The DNA of the CDR3 is TGCGCCAGCAGCCCAGGTAGCGGGAGTTACGAGCAGTACTTC.

This chain joins TRBV10-3 and TRBJ1-2, with 10 bases that match TRBD1. CDR3 length: 14 residues. With V trimmed by 5 bases and J by 3 bases, 3 bases remained unmatched. CDR1 and CDR2 from the germline V gene are ENHRY and SYGVKD. The CDR3 DNA follows: TGTGCCATCAGTAGACAGGGGGCTGACTATGGCTACACCTTC. It is translated as CAISRQGADYGYTF.

The V and J genes are TRBV5-4 and TRBJ2-1, with TRBD2 matching over 16 bases. The V segment lost 4 bases and the J segment 3 bases; nucleotides outside the gene matches: 4. This CDR3 comprises 17 residues. CDR1 SGHNT and CDR2 YYREEE come from the germline V gene (reference sequence). The CDR3 region is CASSAGLAGGRYNEQFF. The CDR3 bases are TGTGCCAGCAGCGCGGGACTAGCGGGAGGGCGCTACAATGAGCAGTTCTTC. The whole variable domain, remainder taken from reference TRBV5-4 and TRBJ2-1, is ETGVTQSPTHLIKTRGQQVTLRCSSQSGHNTVSWYQQALGQGPQFIFQYYREEENGRGNFPPRFSGLQFPNYSSELNVNALELDDSALYLCASSAGLAGGRYNEQFFGPGTRLTVL.

This clone was seen a single time. The rearrangement joins TRBV7-9 to TRBJ2-7; 9 bases are shared with TRBD1. From germline, CDR1 is SEHNR and CDR2 FQNEAQ (reference sequence). V lost 4 bases and J lost 6; bases outside the gene matches: 7. The CDR3 has 14 residues. The CDR3 here is CASSSLGTGLEQYF. The CDR3 DNA follows: TGTGCCAGCAGCTCTCTAGGGACAGGGCTCGAGCAGTACTTC.